This T cell receptor (beta chain) was sequenced for a study of cytomegalovirus exposure and HLA in healthy donors. The PCR made use of 60 Vbeta and 13 Jbeta primers. Here immunoSEQ multiplex PCR was the method, and the copy in TCRdb shows in-frame clones only, minus some. The sample consists of some 79,000 clones, around 78% of them appearing once. General study points: Across donors, sequencing depth was assumed by presence/absence analyses to be roughly uniform.

As for this clone: Its antigen is still unknown.

Specimen: PBMCs. This TCR derives from a male donor in good health and CMV-seropositive.

The chain's CDR3 is CATSANRQGANYGYTF. The CDR3 nucleotides read TGTGCCACCAGCGCCAATCGACAGGGAGCTAACTATGGCTACACCTTC. V usage is TRBV15 and J usage is TRBJ1-2; the match to TRBD1 covers 7 bases. This CDR3 contains 16 residues. V was pared by 5 bases and J by 0 bases, with 9 bases of the junction left unmatched. CDR1 is LNHNV and CDR2 is YYDKDF in the germline V gene (reference sequence). Filled out from reference TRBV15 and TRBJ1-2, the complete variable domain reads DAMVIQNPRYQVTQFGKPVTLSCSQTLNHNVMYWYQQKSSQAPKLLFHYYDKDFNNEADTPDNFQSRRPNTSFCFLDIRSPGLGDTAMYLCATSANRQGANYGYTFGSGTRLTVV.